These T cell receptor beta chains were read from a single sample in a study of blood T cell repertoires in COVID-19. TCRdb's copy holds only in-frame clones and misses some; the assay was immunoSEQ multiplex PCR. The sample has 130,000 to 150,000 clones, approximately 83% seen once; the top ten hold 6.5% to 9.5%. The sequenced material came from peripheral blood. The origin of the receptors is a woman aged 55-75 years with COVID-19, enrolled during active disease. CDR3s include the opening cysteine and the closing phenylalanine or tryptophan. A D gene is named only where the DNA matches it firmly. Clone size, where shown, is once, few, many, or a class for clones that have expanded.

D gene	J gene	clone size	V gene	CDR3 protein	CDR3 DNA
TRBD1	TRBJ1-5	.	TRBV7-2	CASSDPRQGIQPQHF	TGTGCCAGCAGCGACCCCCGACAGGGAATTCAGCCCCAGCATTTT
.	TRBJ1-1	.	TRBV5-6	CASSSSTSAAVYTEAFF	TGTGCCAGCAGCTCTTCCACATCCGCGGCGGTGTACACTGAAGCTTTCTTT
.	TRBJ1-4	.	TRBV3-1/TRBV3-2	CASSQLDEKLFF	TGTGCCAGCAGCCAATTAGATGAAAAACTGTTTTTT
.	TRBJ1-2	.	TRBV4-1	CASSQEGAADNGYTF	TGCGCCAGCAGCCAAGAGGGTGCCGCGGACAATGGCTACACCTTC
TRBD2	TRBJ2-5	.	TRBV7-3	CASSLTGGTQETQYF	TGTGCCAGCAGCTTAACCGGGGGGACCCAAGAGACCCAGTACTTC
.	TRBJ2-3	.	TRBV5-1	CASSLGATDTQYF	TGCGCCAGCAGCTTGGGGGCCACAGATACGCAGTATTTT
.	TRBJ2-3	.	TRBV7-3	CASSSSPSTDTQYF	TGTGCCAGCAGCTCTTCTCCTAGCACAGATACGCAGTATTTT
.	TRBJ2-3	.	TRBV24-1	CATGPSTSTDTQYF	TGTGCCACCGGGCCTAGCACTAGCACAGATACGCAGTATTTT
TRBD1	TRBJ2-2	once	TRBV4-1	CASSQDQRGQRDTGELFF	TGCGCCAGCAGCCAAGATCAAAGGGGACAGAGAGACACCGGGGAGCTGTTTTTT
TRBD1	TRBJ2-7	.	TRBV7-8	CASSQIGQEHYEQYF	TGTGCCAGCAGCCAAATTGGACAGGAACACTACGAGCAGTACTTC
TRBD1	TRBJ2-5	.	TRBV12-3/TRBV12-4	CASGDRAQETQYF	TGTGCCAGCGGCGACAGGGCGCAAGAGACCCAGTACTTC
TRBD1	TRBJ2-1	.	TRBV2	CASRPGTGTAQVSYNEQFF	TGTGCCAGCCGACCCGGGACAGGGACGGCACAAGTCTCCTACAATGAGCAGTTCTTC
.	TRBJ1-1	.	TRBV5-1	CASHRTAEPGTEAFF	TGCGCCAGCCATCGGACAGCCGAACCCGGCACTGAAGCTTTCTTT
TRBD2	TRBJ2-1	.	TRBV19	CASSPLGGGGDNEQFF	TGTGCCAGTAGTCCCTTGGGTGGGGGGGGAGACAATGAGCAGTTCTTC
TRBD1	TRBJ2-2	once	TRBV5-1	CASSSGTGIGGELFF	TGCGCCAGCAGCTCCGGGACAGGGATCGGCGGGGAGCTGTTTTTT
TRBD1	TRBJ1-1	.	TRBV20-1	CSARDRGQAFF	TGCAGTGCTAGGGACAGGGGGCAAGCTTTCTTT
TRBD2	TRBJ2-2	.	TRBV7-3	CASSLFSAGAANTGELFF	TGTGCCAGCAGCTTATTTTCAGCGGGGGCCGCGAACACCGGGGAGCTGTTTTTT
TRBD2	TRBJ2-1	once	TRBV4-1	CASSQRTSGVGEEQFF	TGCGCCAGCAGCCAACGAACTAGCGGGGTCGGGGAGGAGCAGTTCTTC
.	TRBJ1-2	.	TRBV19	CASSIAAVRGNYGYTF	TGTGCCAGTAGTATAGCGGCGGTGCGGGGCAACTATGGCTACACCTTC
TRBD1	TRBJ2-7	.	TRBV4-3	CASSQDVLEGGIGYEQYF	TGCGCCAGCAGCCAAGATGTGTTGGAAGGGGGCATCGGTTACGAGCAGTACTTC
TRBD1	TRBJ2-7	.	TRBV6-5	CASSPQGKEYF	TGTGCCAGCAGCCCACAGGGGAAAGAATACTTC
.	TRBJ2-3	.	TRBV5-1	CASSYYYSTDTQYF	TGCGCCAGCAGCTACTACTACTCCACAGATACGCAGTATTTT
.	TRBJ1-6	.	TRBV6-1	CASSEDAGNSPLHF	TGTGCCAGCAGTGAGGACGCGGGGAATTCACCCCTCCACTTT
.	TRBJ1-2	.	TRBV27	CASSLVPGYGYTF	TGTGCCAGCAGTTTAGTCCCAGGGTATGGCTACACCTTC
TRBD1	TRBJ1-6	once	TRBV10-3	CAISGGDSSYNSPLHF	TGTGCCATCAGTGGGGGGGACAGCTCCTATAATTCACCCCTCCACTTT
TRBD1	TRBJ1-4	.	TRBV11-2	CASSLGQGAGRNEKLFF	TGTGCCAGCAGCTTAGGCCAGGGGGCAGGGCGGAATGAAAAACTGTTTTTT
.	TRBJ2-3	.	TRBV4-1	CASSGAGGSPDTQYF	TGCGCCAGCAGCGGAGCCGGGGGTAGCCCAGATACGCAGTATTTT
.	TRBJ2-1	few	TRBV24-1	CATSDPGGDNEQFF	TGTGCCACCAGTGATCCAGGAGGGGACAATGAGCAGTTCTTC
.	TRBJ2-7	.	TRBV19	CASSNSQVSYEQYF	TGTGCCAGTAGTAATTCGCAGGTCTCCTACGAGCAGTACTTC
.	TRBJ2-5	.	TRBV3-1/TRBV3-2	CASSQVSPKYF	TGTGCCAGCAGCCAGGTATCGCCTAAGTACTTC